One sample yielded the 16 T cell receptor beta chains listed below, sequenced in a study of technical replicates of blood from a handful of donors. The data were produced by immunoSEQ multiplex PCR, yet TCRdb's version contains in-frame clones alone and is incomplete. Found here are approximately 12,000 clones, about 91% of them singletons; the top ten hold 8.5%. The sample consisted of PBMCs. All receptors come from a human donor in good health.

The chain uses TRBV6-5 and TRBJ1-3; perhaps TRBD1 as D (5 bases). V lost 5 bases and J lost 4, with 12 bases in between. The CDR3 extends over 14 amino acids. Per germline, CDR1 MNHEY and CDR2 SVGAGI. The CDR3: CASSAGGSGNTIYF. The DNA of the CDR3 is TGTGCCAGCAGTGCGGGGGGGTCAGGAAACACCATATATTTT.

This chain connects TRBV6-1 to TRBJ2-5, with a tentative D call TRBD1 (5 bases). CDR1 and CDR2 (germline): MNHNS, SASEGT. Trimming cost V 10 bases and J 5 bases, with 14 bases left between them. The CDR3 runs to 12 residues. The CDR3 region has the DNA TGTGCCATCACACCAGGGTGGGAGACCCAGTACTTC. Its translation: CAITPGWETQYF.

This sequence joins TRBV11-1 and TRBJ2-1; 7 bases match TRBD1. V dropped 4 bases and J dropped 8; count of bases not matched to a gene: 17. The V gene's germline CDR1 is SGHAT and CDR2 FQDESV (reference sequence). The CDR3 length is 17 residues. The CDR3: CASSYIGAQGVRHEQFF. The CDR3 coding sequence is TGTGCCAGCAGCTACATCGGGGCGCAGGGGGTCCGTCATGAGCAGTTCTTC.

CDR3 nucleotide sequence: TGTGCCAGCTCACCGTCCGTCGGGACAGGGGCACGTAAACAGCCCCAGCATTTT. Encoded protein: CASSPSVGTGARKQPQHF. The genes are TRBV18 and TRBJ1-5; TRBD1 aligns across 10 bases. The germline V gene encodes CDR1 KGHSH and CDR2 LQKENI. Unmatched junction bases numbered 15, after V lost 3 bases and J lost 7 bases. The length of the CDR3 is 18 residues.

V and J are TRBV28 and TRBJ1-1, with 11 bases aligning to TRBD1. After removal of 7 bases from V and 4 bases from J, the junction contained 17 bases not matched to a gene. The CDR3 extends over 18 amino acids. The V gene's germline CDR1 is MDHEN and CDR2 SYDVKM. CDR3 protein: CASTPLPSDRGLSTEAFF. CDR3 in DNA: TGTGCCAGCACGCCCTTGCCCTCGGACAGGGGGCTTAGCACTGAAGCTTTCTTT.

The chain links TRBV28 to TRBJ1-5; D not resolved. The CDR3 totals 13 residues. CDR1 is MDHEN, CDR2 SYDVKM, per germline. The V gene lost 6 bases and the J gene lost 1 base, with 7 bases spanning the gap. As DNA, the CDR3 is TGTGCCAGCAGAGGCGGGAGCAATCAGCCCCAGCATTTT. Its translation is CASRGGSNQPQHF.

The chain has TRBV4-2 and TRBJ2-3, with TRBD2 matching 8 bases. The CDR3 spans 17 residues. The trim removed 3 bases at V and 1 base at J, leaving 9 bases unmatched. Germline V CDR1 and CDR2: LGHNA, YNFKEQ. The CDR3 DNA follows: TGTGCCAGCAGCCAGGGGGCCCTGACTAGCGGCACAGATACGCAGTATTTT. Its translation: CASSQGALTSGTDTQYF.

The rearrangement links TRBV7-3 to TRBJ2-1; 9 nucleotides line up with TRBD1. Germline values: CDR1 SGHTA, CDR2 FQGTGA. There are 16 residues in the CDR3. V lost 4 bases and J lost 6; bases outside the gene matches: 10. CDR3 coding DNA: TGTGCCAGCAGCTCCCCGGCGGGACAGGGAATCAATGAGCAGTTCTTC. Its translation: CASSSPAGQGINEQFF. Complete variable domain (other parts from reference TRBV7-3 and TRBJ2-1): GAGVSQTPSNKVTEKGKYVELRCDPISGHTALYWYRQSLGQGPEFLIYFQGTGAADDSGLPNDRFFAVRPEGSVSTLKIQRTERGDSAVYLCASSSPAGQGINEQFFGPGTRLTVL.

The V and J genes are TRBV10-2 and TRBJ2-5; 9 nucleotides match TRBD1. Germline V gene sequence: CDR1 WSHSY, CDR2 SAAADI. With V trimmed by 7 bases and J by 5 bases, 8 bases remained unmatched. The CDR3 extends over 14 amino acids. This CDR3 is CASTLTGGGETQYF. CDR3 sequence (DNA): TGCGCCAGCACCCTCACAGGGGGCGGGGAGACCCAGTACTTC.

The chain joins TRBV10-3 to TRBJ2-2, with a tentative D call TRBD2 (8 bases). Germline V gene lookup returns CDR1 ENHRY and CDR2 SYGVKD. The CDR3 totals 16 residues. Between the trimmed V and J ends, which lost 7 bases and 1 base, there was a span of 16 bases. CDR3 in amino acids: CAITPGGTVNTGELFF. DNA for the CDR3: TGTGCCATCACCCCGGGGGGGACAGTGAACACCGGGGAGCTGTTTTTT.

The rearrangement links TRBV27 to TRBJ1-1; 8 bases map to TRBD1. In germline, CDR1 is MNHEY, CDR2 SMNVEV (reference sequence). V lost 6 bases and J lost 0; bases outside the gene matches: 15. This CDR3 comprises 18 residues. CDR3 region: CASSLWGTGRGMNTEAFF. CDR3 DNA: TGTGCCAGCAGCCTGTGGGGGACAGGTAGAGGCATGAACACTGAAGCTTTCTTT.

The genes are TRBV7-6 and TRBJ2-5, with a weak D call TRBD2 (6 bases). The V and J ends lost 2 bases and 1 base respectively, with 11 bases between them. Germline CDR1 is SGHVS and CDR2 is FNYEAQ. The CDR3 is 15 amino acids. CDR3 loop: CASSLTHGGQETQYF. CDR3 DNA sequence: TGTGCCAGCAGCTTAACCCACGGGGGCCAAGAGACCCAGTACTTC.

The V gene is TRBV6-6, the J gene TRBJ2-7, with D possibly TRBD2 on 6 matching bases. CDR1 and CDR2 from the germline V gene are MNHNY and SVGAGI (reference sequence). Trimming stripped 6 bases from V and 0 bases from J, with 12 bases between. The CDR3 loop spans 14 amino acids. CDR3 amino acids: CASRTRLDSYEQYF. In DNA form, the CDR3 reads TGTGCCAGCAGAACCAGACTAGACTCCTACGAGCAGTACTTC.

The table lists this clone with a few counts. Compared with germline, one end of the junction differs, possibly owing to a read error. CDR3 sequence (DNA): TGTGCCAGCAGTCCCCACAATCGGCCCCAGCATTTT. Its protein is CASSPHNRPQHF. This chain uses TRBV27 with TRBJ1-5; D gene unclear. Germline lookup yields CDR1 MNHEY and CDR2 SMNVEV (reference sequence). This CDR3 is 12 amino acids long.

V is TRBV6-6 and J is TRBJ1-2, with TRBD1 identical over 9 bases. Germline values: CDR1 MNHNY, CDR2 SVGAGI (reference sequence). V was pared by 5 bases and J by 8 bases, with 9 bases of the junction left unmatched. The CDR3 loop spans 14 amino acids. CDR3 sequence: CASSPTGGGGGYTF. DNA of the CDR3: TGTGCCAGCAGTCCCACAGGGGGCGGTGGGGGCTACACCTTC.

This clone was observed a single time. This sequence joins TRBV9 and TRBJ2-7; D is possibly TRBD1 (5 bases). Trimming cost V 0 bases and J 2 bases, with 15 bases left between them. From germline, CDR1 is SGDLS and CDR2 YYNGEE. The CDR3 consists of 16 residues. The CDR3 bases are TGTGCCAGCAGCGTAGGCGCGACAGTGATTACCTACGAGCAGTACTTC. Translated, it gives CASSVGATVITYEQYF.